This passage covers 7 T cell receptor beta chains from one sample sequenced in a study of T cell responses to AZD1222 COVID-19 vaccine. Sequencing was performed with immunoSEQ multiplex PCR; in TCRdb, only in-frame clones are kept and a portion is missing. Here the sample spans approximately 140,000 clones, 92% being singletons. Here the sequenced sample was peripheral blood, taken 28 days after the second AZD1222 dose. These TCRs come from an adult who received the AZD1222 COVID-19 vaccine.

This clone has a single count. Here the CDR3 reads CASSVAGGKTQYF. The CDR3 nucleotides are TGTGCCAGCAGCGTAGCGGGGGGCAAGACCCAGTACTTC. This chain uses TRBV9 with TRBJ2-5; D is perhaps TRBD2 (7 bases). Trimming shortened V by 0 bases and J by 6 bases, and 9 bases separated the two germline ends. Germline values: CDR1 SGDLS, CDR2 YYNGEE. The CDR3 consists of 13 residues.

This clone was detected only a few times. This rearrangement joins TRBV11-2 to TRBJ2-7, with 10 nucleotides matching TRBD2. Unmatched junction bases numbered 9, after V lost 1 base and J lost 0 bases. CDR3 length equals 18 residues. From germline, CDR1 is SGHAT and CDR2 FQNNGV. CDR3 amino acids: CASSLGGLAGAYSYEQYF. DNA for the CDR3: TGTGCCAGCAGCTTAGGTGGGCTAGCGGGGGCCTACTCCTACGAGCAGTACTTC.

The gene calls are TRBV28 and TRBJ1-1, with a tentative D call TRBD1 (6 bases). The V and J ends lost 6 bases and 11 bases respectively, with 13 bases between them. The CDR3 spans 11 residues. The germline V gene encodes CDR1 MDHEN and CDR2 SYDVKM. CDR3 sequence: CASRLEGGAFF. CDR3 nucleotides: TGTGCCAGCAGACTAGAGGGGGGGGCTTTCTTT.

V is TRBV9 and J is TRBJ1-5; 9 nucleotides agree with TRBD1. The CDR3 extends over 16 amino acids. V gave up 0 bases and J gave up 1 base; unmatched junction bases: 2. Germline CDR1 and CDR2: SGDLS and YYNGEE. The CDR3 coding sequence is TGTGCCAGCAGCGTAGGGACAGGGGCCAGCAATCAGCCCCAGCATTTT. This sequence encodes CASSVGTGASNQPQHF.

The chain is built from TRBV4-3 and TRBJ2-7; D call uncertain. V was trimmed by 3 bases and J by 0 bases, leaving 12 bases between them. The CDR3 sequence is 15 residues long. CDR1 is LGHNA, CDR2 YSLEER, per germline. The CDR3 region is CASSHLKSASYEQYF. CDR3 DNA sequence: TGCGCCAGCAGCCACCTCAAATCGGCCTCCTACGAGCAGTACTTC.

The chain employs TRBV28 and TRBJ1-1; the D gene is possibly TRBD1 (5 bases). The CDR3 runs 13 residues. V was clipped by 8 bases and J by 4 bases, with 14 bases between them. Germline V gives CDR1 MDHEN, CDR2 SYDVKM. The CDR3 spells CASLIGGSTEAFF. CDR3 DNA: TGTGCCAGCCTGATTGGGGGGAGCACTGAAGCTTTCTTT. Complete variable domain (other parts from reference TRBV28 and TRBJ1-1): DVKVTQSSRYLVKRTGEKVFLECVQDMDHENMFWYRQDPGLGLRLIYFSYDVKMKEKGDIPEGYSVSREKKERFSLILESASTNQTSMYLCASLIGGSTEAFFGQGTRLTVV.

The chain couples TRBV19 to TRBJ1-6, with D uncertain. This CDR3 has 16 residues. V shed 4 bases and J shed 6 bases, with 16 bases lying between them. CDR1 and CDR2 (germline): LNHDA, SQIVND (reference sequence). CDR3 nucleotide sequence: TGTGCCAGTAGTAGACTAAGTGCCAGCCCTAATTCACCCCTCCACTTT. This gives the protein CASSRLSASPNSPLHF. Full variable domain (missing parts from reference TRBV19 and TRBJ1-6): DGGITQSPKYLFRKEGQNVTLSCEQNLNHDAMYWYRQDPGQGLRLIYYSQIVNDFQKGDIAEGYSVSREKKESFPLTVTSAQKNPTAFYLCASSRLSASPNSPLHFGNGTRLTVT.